This T cell receptor (beta chain) is drawn from a study of T cells in Graves' hyperthyroidism and ophthalmopathy. General observations from the study: Through a model of 13 V-J features, ophthalmopathy was separated from stable hyperthyroidism.

The V gene's germline CDR1 is SQVTM and CDR2 ANQGSEA. The V segment lost 8 bases and the J segment 4 bases; nucleotides outside the gene matches: 5. The CDR3 is 12 residues long. Patients aged 18 to 65 with hyperthyroidism were newly diagnosed, with duration under 2 months. Exclusions: uncontrolled infection, other autoimmune disease, pregnancy, lactation. PBMCs were obtained from over 8.5 ml fresh peripheral blood. Comments on this clonotype: Antigen unknown.

What was amplified from RNA transcripts were TCR beta CDR3 regions. HTBI primers were the set used in a first-round RT-PCR of the TCR CDR3. One entry per CDR3 protein results from TCRdb running MiXCR on the multiplex PCR reads. The sample holds about 96,000 distinct CDR3 sequences; around 50% are singletons and the top ten take around 30%. Sequencing was carried out using blood. The sequence came from a woman between 40 and 50 years old with Graves' hyperthyroidism. The V gene is TRBV29-1, the J gene TRBJ1-1; 9 bases match TRBD1. The CDR3 region has the DNA TGCAGCTTACAGGGGGCGCGCACTGAAGCTTTCTTT. This gives the protein CSLQGARTEAFF.